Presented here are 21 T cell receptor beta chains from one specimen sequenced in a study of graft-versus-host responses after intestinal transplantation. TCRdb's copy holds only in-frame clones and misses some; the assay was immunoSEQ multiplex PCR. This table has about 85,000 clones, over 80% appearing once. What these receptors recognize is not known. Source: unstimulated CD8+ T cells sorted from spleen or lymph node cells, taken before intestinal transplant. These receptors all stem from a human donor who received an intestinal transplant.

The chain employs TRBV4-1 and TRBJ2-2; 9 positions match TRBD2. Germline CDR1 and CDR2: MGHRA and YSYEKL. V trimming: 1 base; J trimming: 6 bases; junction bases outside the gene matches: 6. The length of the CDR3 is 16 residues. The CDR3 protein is CASSQGLAGFPGELFF. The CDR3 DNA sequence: TGCGCCAGCAGCCAAGGGCTAGCGGGATTCCCCGGGGAGCTGTTTTTT.

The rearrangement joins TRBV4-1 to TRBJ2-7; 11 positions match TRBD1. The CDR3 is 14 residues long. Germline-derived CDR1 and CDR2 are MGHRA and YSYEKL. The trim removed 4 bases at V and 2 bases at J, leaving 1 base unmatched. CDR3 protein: CASSPGQGAYEQYF. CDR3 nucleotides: TGCGCCAGCAGCCCGGGACAGGGGGCCTACGAGCAGTACTTC.

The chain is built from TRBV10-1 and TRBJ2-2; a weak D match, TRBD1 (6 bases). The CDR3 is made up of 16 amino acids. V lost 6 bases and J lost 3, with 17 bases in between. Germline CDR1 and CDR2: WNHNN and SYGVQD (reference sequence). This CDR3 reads CASSDQTGEDTGELFF. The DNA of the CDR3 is TGCGCCAGCAGCGACCAGACAGGAGAAGACACCGGGGAGCTGTTTTTT.

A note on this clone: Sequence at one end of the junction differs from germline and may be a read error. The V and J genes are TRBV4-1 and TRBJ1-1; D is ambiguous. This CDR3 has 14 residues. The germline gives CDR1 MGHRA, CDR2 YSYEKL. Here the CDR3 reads CASSQDKISVHGNF. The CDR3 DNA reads TGTGCCAGCAGCCAAGATAAGATTTCGGTCCACGGGAATTTT.

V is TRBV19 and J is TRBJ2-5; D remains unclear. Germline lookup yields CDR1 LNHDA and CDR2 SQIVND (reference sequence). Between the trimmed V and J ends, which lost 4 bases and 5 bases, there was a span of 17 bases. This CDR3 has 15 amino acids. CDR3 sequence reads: CASSTPGPLRETQYF. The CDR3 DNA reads TGTGCCAGTAGTACCCCGGGCCCCCTCCGGGAGACCCAGTACTTC.

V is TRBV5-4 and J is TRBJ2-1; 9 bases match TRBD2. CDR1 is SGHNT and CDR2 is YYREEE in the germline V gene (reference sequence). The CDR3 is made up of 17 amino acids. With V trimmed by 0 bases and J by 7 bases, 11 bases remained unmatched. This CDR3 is CASSLAWNSGGVNEQFF. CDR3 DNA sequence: TGTGCCAGCAGCTTGGCCTGGAATAGCGGGGGTGTAAATGAGCAGTTCTTC. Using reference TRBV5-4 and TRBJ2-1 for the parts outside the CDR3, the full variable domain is ETGVTQSPTHLIKTRGQQVTLRCSSQSGHNTVSWYQQALGQGPQFIFQYYREEENGRGNFPPRFSGLQFPNYSSELNVNALELDDSALYLCASSLAWNSGGVNEQFFGPGTRLTVL.

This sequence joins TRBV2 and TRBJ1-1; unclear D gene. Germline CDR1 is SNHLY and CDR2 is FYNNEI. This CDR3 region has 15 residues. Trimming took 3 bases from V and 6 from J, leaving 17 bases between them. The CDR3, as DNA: TGTGCCAGCAGTGATTACAAGGGAGTCGGCGCTGAAGCTTTCTTT. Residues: CASSDYKGVGAEAFF. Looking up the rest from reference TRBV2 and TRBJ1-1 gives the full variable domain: EPEVTQTPSHQVTQMGQEVILRCVPISNHLYFYWYRQILGQKVEFLVSFYNNEISEKSEIFDDQFSVERPDGSNFTLKIRSTKLEDSAMYFCASSDYKGVGAEAFFGQGTRLTVV.

CDR3 amino acids: CASSLAGEGELFF. The CDR3 DNA reads TGTGCCAGCAGCTTAGCCGGCGAAGGGGAGCTGTTTTTT. The rearrangement uses TRBV7-8 and TRBJ2-2; D gene ambiguous. Germline V gene sequence: CDR1 SGHVS, CDR2 FQNEAQ. V lost 0 bases to trimming and J lost 8 bases, with 7 bases between them. The CDR3 length is 13 residues. The variable domain in full, completed from reference TRBV7-8 and TRBJ2-2, reads GAGVSQSPRYKVAKRGQDVALRCDPISGHVSLFWYQQALGQGPEFLTYFQNEAQLDKSGLPSDRFFAERPEGSVSTLKIQRTQQEDSAVYLCASSLAGEGELFFGEGSRLTVL.

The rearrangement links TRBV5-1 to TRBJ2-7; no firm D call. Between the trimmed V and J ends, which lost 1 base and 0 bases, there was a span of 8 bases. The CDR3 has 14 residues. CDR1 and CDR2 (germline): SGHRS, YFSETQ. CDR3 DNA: TGCGCCAGCAGCTTGTCGTGGGTCTCCTACGAGCAGTACTTC. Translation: CASSLSWVSYEQYF.

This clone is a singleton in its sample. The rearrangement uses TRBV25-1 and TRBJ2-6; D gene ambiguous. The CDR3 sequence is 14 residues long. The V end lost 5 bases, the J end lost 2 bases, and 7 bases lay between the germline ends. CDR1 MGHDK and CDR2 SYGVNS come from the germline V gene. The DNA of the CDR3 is TGTGCCAGCAGTAGTCAGGCTGGGGCCAACGTCCTGACTTTC. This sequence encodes CASSSQAGANVLTF.

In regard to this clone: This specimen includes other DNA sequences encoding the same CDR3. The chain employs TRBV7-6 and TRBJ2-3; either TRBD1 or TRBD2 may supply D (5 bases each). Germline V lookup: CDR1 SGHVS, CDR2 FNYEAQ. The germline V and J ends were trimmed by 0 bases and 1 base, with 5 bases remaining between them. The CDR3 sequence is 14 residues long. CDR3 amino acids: CASSLAGGTDTQYF. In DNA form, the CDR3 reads TGTGCCAGCAGCTTAGCGGGGGGCACAGATACGCAGTATTTT.

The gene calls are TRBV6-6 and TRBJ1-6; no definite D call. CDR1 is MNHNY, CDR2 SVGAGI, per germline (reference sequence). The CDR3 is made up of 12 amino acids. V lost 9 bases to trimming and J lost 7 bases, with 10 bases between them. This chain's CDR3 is CASSLPNSPLHF. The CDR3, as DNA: TGTGCCAGTAGCCTACCCAATTCACCCCTCCACTTT.

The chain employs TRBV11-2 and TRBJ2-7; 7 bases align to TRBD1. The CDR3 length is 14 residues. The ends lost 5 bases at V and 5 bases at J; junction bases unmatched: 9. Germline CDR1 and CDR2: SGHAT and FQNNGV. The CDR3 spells CASSPTGNWNEQYF. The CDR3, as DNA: TGTGCCAGCAGCCCGACAGGGAATTGGAACGAGCAGTACTTC.

CDR3 nucleotide sequence: TGTGCCAGCAGCTTAGACTTCGGCACGAGCTCCTACAATGAGCAGTTCTTC. It yields the protein CASSLDFGTSSYNEQFF. This chain links TRBV7-9 with TRBJ2-1; unclear D gene. CDR1 is SEHNR, CDR2 FQNEAQ, per germline (reference sequence). Trimming shortened V by 1 base and J by 0 bases, and 13 bases separated the two germline ends. The CDR3 loop spans 17 amino acids.

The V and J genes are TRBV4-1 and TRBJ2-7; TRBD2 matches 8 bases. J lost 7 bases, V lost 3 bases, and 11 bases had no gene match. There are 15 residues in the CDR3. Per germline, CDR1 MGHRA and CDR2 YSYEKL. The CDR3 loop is CASSQAASGPGEQYF. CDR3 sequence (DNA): TGCGCCAGCAGCCAGGCGGCTAGCGGGCCGGGGGAGCAGTACTTC.

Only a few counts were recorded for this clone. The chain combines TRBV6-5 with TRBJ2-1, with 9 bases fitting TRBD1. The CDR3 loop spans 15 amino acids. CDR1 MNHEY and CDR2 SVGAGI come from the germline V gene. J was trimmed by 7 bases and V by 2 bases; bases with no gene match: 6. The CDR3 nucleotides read TGTGCCAGCAGTTACACGGGACAGGGAGGGAATGAGCAGTTCTTC. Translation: CASSYTGQGGNEQFF.

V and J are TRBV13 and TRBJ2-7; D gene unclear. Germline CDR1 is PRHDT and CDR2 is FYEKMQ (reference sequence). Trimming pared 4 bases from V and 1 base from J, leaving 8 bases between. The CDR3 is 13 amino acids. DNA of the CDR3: TGTGCCAGCAGCTCCCGAAATTCCTACGAGCAGTACTTC. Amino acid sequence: CASSSRNSYEQYF. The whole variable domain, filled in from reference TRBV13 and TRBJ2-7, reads AAGVIQSPRHLIKEKRETATLKCYPIPRHDTVYWYQQGPGQDPQFLISFYEKMQSDKGSIPDRFSAQQFSDYHSELNMSSLELGDSALYFCASSSRNSYEQYFGPGTRLTVT.

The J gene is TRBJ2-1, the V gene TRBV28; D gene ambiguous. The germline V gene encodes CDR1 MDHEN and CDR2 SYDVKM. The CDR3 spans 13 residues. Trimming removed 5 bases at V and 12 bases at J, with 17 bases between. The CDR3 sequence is CASSASVGPGQFF. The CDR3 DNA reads TGTGCCAGCAGTGCCTCAGTCGGGCCCGGGCAGTTCTTC.

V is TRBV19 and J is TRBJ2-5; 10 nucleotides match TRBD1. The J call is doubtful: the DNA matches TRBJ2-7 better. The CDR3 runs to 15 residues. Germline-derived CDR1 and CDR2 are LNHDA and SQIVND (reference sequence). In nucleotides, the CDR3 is TGTGCCAGTAGTACCGCCGGGACAGGGGCCTACGAGCAGTACTTC. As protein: CASSTAGTGAYEQYF.

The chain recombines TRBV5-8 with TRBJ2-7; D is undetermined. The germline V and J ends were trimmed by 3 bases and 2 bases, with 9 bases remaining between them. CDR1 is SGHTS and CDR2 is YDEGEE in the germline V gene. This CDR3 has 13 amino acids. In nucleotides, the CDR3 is TGTGCCAGCAGCTCGGACGGCCCCTACGAGCAGTACTTC. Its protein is CASSSDGPYEQYF.

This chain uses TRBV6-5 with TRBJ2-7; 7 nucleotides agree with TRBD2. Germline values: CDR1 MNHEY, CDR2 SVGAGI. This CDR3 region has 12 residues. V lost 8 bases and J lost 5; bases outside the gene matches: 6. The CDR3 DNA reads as TGTGCCAGCTCCCTTGCGGGGGACGAGCAGTACTTC. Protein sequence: CASSLAGDEQYF.